This T cell receptor (beta chain) derives from a study of blood T cell repertoires in COVID-19. On the study more broadly: The origin of the acute and convalescent COVID-19 samples was the United States, Italy and Spain. PBMCs, B-cell-depleted T cells, or T cells were the source of the cDNA or gDNA that made up the material.

Germline values: CDR1 SGHDN, CDR2 FVKESK. This CDR3 spans 11 amino acids. Deletions cut 1 base from V and 11 bases from J, with 8 bases between. Original data processing: Amplified reference gene primers provided the basis for estimating nucleated cell counts. Repertoires were generated with immunoSEQ multiplex PCR, while TCRdb's copy carries only in-frame clones and drops some. V and J calls plus clone size are reproduced from that table; the DNA served to infer D and trimming. The sample lists 150,000 to 200,000 clones, approximately 87% occurring once. The chain couples TRBV14 to TRBJ1-1; D gene unclear. This TCR came from an older woman with COVID-19, enrolled during active disease. Sample: peripheral blood. Here the CDR3 reads CASSQGGPAFF. The DNA for the CDR3 is TGTGCCAGCAGCCAAGGAGGTCCGGCTTTCTTT.